This record covers a single T cell receptor (beta chain). As processed by the authors: Estimation of nucleated cell counts relied on the amplification of reference gene primers. The assay was immunoSEQ multiplex PCR, and TCRdb's table has in-frame clones only and misses some. Clone size and the V and J calls come from that table; the DNA yielded D and trimming. The top ten hold approximately 0.93% of the sample, which has 350,000 or so clones, more than 85% seen once. The germline gives CDR1 LNHNV, CDR2 YYDKDF (reference sequence). The CDR3 loop spans 10 amino acids. V was cut by 8 bases and J by 9 bases, with 10 bases left in between. These data originate in a study of blood T cell repertoires in COVID-19. Whole-study context: The origin of the acute and convalescent COVID-19 samples was the United States, Italy and Spain. The cDNA or gDNA used as material had been derived from T cells, B-cell-depleted T cells, or PBMCs.

Cohort 3 recovered donors had two negative PCRs, clearance, or symptom resolution. The source is a woman between 25 and 40 years old who had recovered from COVID-19. Sequenced sample: PBMCs or T cells enriched from blood (not recorded which). This chain uses TRBV15 with TRBJ2-5; D remains ambiguous. The DNA for the CDR3 is TGTGCCACCCCATTTTGTCCCCAGTACTTC. It codes for CATPFCPQYF.